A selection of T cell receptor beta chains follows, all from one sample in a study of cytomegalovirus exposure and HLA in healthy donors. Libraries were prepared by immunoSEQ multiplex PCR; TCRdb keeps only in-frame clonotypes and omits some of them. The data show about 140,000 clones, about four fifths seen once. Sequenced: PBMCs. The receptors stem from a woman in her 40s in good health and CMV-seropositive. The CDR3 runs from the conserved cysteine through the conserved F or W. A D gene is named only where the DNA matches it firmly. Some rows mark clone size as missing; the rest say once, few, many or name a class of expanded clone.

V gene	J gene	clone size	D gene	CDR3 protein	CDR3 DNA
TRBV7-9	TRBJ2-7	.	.	CASSWTKTATYEQYF	TGTGCCAGCAGCTGGACGAAGACAGCGACCTACGAGCAGTACTTC
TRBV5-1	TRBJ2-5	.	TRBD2	CASSLGTSFETQYF	TGCGCCAGCAGCTTGGGGACTAGTTTTGAGACCCAGTACTTC
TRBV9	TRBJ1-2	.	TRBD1	CASSVAPGQGIYGYTF	TGTGCCAGCAGCGTAGCCCCCGGACAGGGCATCTATGGCTACACCTTC
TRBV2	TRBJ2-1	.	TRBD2	CASVSAGVGNEQFF	TGTGCCAGTGTCTCAGCGGGAGTAGGGAATGAGCAGTTCTTC
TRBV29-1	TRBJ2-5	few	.	CSVEEGEDWAVETQYF	TGCAGCGTTGAAGAAGGGGAGGACTGGGCTGTGGAGACCCAGTACTTC
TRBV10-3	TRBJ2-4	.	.	CAISEYSGLAKNIQYF	TGTGCCATCAGTGAGTACTCAGGATTAGCCAAAAACATTCAGTACTTC
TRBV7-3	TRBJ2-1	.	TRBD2	CASSLKLAGAPGHEQFF	TGTGCCAGCAGCTTAAAGCTAGCGGGAGCCCCTGGGCATGAGCAGTTCTTC
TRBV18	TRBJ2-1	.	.	CASSPLRAGSGEQFF	TGTGCCAGCTCACCACTTCGCGCCGGGTCCGGTGAGCAGTTCTTC
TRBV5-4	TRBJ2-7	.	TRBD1	CASSSRTGNSYEQYF	TGTGCCAGCAGCTCCAGGACAGGGAACTCCTACGAGCAGTACTTC
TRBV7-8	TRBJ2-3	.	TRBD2	CASSLPVGLAGTDTQYF	TGTGCCAGCAGCTTACCTGTTGGATTAGCGGGGACAGATACGCAGTATTTT
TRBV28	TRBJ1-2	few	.	CASSPTGGAWGYTF	TGTGCCAGCAGCCCCACCGGGGGGGCTTGGGGCTACACCTTC
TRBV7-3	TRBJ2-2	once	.	CASSFSGGTGELFF	TGTGCCAGCAGCTTCTCCGGGGGCACCGGGGAGCTGTTTTTT
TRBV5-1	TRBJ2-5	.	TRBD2	CASSLAMGAGGETQYF	TGCGCCAGCAGCTTGGCCATGGGCGCGGGGGGGGAGACCCAGTACTTC
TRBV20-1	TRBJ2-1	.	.	CSALAVNEQFF	TGCAGTGCTTTAGCTGTGAATGAGCAGTTCTTC
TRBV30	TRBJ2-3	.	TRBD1	CAWSNGQGRTDTQYF	TGTGCCTGGAGTAATGGACAGGGACGCACAGATACGCAGTATTTT
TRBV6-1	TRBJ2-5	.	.	CASSESTGRRETQYF	TGTGCCAGCAGTGAATCAACAGGCCGACGGGAGACCCAGTACTTC
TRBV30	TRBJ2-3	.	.	CAWSIGTSNPKGTQYF	TGTGCCTGGAGTATCGGGACTTCCAACCCCAAAGGTACGCAGTATTTT
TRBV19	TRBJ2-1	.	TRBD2	CASSIVGAGASYNEQFF	TGTGCCAGTAGTATAGTTGGAGCGGGAGCATCCTACAATGAGCAGTTCTTC
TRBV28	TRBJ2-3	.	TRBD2	CASSLLRPLAGGPDTQYF	TGTGCCAGCAGTTTACTTCGTCCACTAGCGGGAGGGCCAGATACGCAGTATTTT